The 17 T cell receptor beta chains below all came from one sample that was sequenced in a study of T-cell reconstitution after alpha-beta-depleted transplantation in children. The authors prepared the TCRbeta library with unique molecular identifiers. TCRdb ran MiXCR on the PCR reads and lists one entry per CDR3 protein. The profile shows about 440,000 distinct CDR3 sequences, 43% of them singletons. Sequenced here: PBMCs, sampled before TCRalphabeta/CD19-depleted stem cell transplant. The origin of the receptors is a girl aged 2-10 years with aplastic anemia, due to receive a stem cell transplant.

The chain uses TRBV20-1 and TRBJ2-1, with TRBD2 matching over 10 bases. This CDR3 contains 14 residues. V shed 1 base and J 8 bases; nucleotides not matched to a gene: 5. Germline V gene lookup returns CDR1 DFQATT and CDR2 SNEGSKA (reference sequence). The CDR3 nucleotides read TGCAGTGCTAGAGCTAGCGGGAGTTATGATGAGCAGTTCTTC. Its translation is CSARASGSYDEQFF.

CDR3 sequence: CASSLAKGGKETQYF. The DNA of the CDR3 is TGTGCCAGCAGCTTAGCGAAAGGCGGGAAGGAGACCCAGTACTTC. The chain links TRBV7-7 to TRBJ2-5, with D possibly matching TRBD2 (6 bases). V gave up 0 bases and J gave up 5 bases, with 13 bases separating them. The CDR3 loop spans 15 amino acids. Germline V lookup: CDR1 SSHAT, CDR2 FNYEAQ (reference sequence).

This clonotype was counted ten times or more. The chain links TRBV10-3 to TRBJ1-2; a possible D gene is TRBD1 (6 bases). Per germline, CDR1 ENHRY and CDR2 SYGVKD. CDR3 length: 13 amino acids. V was clipped by 6 bases and J by 3 bases, with 11 bases between them. The CDR3: CAISYTGYYGYTF. The CDR3 region has the DNA TGTGCCATCAGCTACACAGGGTACTATGGCTACACCTTC.

The chain has TRBV7-2 and TRBJ2-2, with D possibly TRBD2 on 7 matching bases. The CDR3 contains 16 residues. Trimming pared 0 bases from V and 5 bases from J, leaving 13 bases between. CDR1 SGHTA and CDR2 FQGNSA come from the germline V gene. CDR3 DNA sequence: TGTGCCAGCAGCTTAGCTGGGGGGGGCCGAACCGGGGAGCTGTTTTTT. It translates to CASSLAGGGRTGELFF.

The chain uses TRBV10-3 and TRBJ2-6, with 10 bases that match TRBD1. In germline, CDR1 is ENHRY, CDR2 SYGVKD. J gave up 4 bases and V 4 bases, and 4 bases lay outside the gene matches. The CDR3 extends over 16 amino acids. The CDR3 sequence is CAISGQGAEGANVLTF. The CDR3 DNA sequence: TGTGCCATCAGTGGACAGGGGGCGGAAGGGGCCAACGTCCTGACTTTC.

The chain has TRBV29-1 and TRBJ1-5; the D is unclear. V was clipped by 4 bases and J by 0 bases, with 10 bases between them. The CDR3 is made up of 14 amino acids. CDR1 SQVTM and CDR2 ANQGSEA come from the germline V gene. CDR3 residues: CSVASDYSNQPQHF. In DNA, the CDR3 is TGCAGCGTTGCGTCAGACTATAGCAATCAGCCCCAGCATTTT.

V usage is TRBV7-9 and J usage is TRBJ1-2; tentatively, D is TRBD1 (5 bases). Looked up from germline, CDR1 is SEHNR and CDR2 is FQNEAQ (reference sequence). The V end was cut by 5 bases, the J end by 8 bases, with 15 bases between. The CDR3 loop spans 13 amino acids. CDR3 coding DNA: TGTGCCAGCAGCCCCAAGGGGTTGTACGGCTACACCTTC. Encoded protein: CASSPKGLYGYTF.

In this sample, this clonotype turned up a few times. The rearrangement links TRBV9 to TRBJ2-4, with 8 nucleotides matching TRBD2. This CDR3 comprises 20 residues. Germline loops: CDR1 SGDLS, CDR2 YYNGEE. J lost 0 bases, V lost 0 bases, and 14 bases had no gene match. The CDR3 region has the DNA TGTGCCAGCAGCGTAGTTGTAACCAGTGCGGGGGGTCTAGCCAAAAACATTCAGTACTTC. Translated: CASSVVVTSAGGLAKNIQYF. The full variable domain, in which reference TRBV9 and TRBJ2-4 provide the parts outside the CDR3, is DSGVTQTPKHLITATGQRVTLRCSPRSGDLSVYWYQQSLDQGLQFLIQYYNGEERAKGNILERFSAQQFPDLHSELNLSSLELGDSALYFCASSVVVTSAGGLAKNIQYFGAGTRLSVL.

This clonotype showed up just a few times. The V gene is TRBV20-1, the J gene TRBJ2-1, with a possible D match to TRBD2 (5 bases). Germline V gene sequence: CDR1 DFQATT, CDR2 SNEGSKA (reference sequence). Trimming cost V 0 bases and J 10 bases, with 7 bases left between them. CDR3 length equals 11 residues. The chain's CDR3 is CSARDRGEQFF. The DNA for the CDR3 is TGCAGTGCTAGAGATCGGGGAGAGCAGTTCTTC.

J is TRBJ2-2 and V is TRBV5-1; D ambiguous. CDR1 is SGHRS and CDR2 is YFSETQ in the germline V gene. The CDR3 runs 15 residues. The V and J ends lost 0 bases and 3 bases respectively, with 9 bases between them. CDR3: CASSLGSGYTGELFF. The CDR3 bases are TGCGCCAGCAGCTTGGGTTCGGGTTACACCGGGGAGCTGTTTTTT. Filled out from reference TRBV5-1 and TRBJ2-2, the complete variable domain reads KAGVTQTPRYLIKTRGQQVTLSCSPISGHRSVSWYQQTPGQGLQFLFEYFSETQRNKGNFPGRFSGRQFSNSRSEMNVSTLELGDSALYLCASSLGSGYTGELFFGEGSRLTVL.

The rearrangement links TRBV12-3 or TRBV12-4 to TRBJ2-2, with unresolved D. The V and J ends lost 6 bases and 7 bases respectively, with 6 bases between them. The CDR3 is 11 residues long. CDR3 nucleotides: TGTGCCAGCAGCCCCTTCGGGGAGCTGTTTTTT. Protein: CASSPFGELFF.

The chain has TRBV10-3 and TRBJ2-7; D might be TRBD1 or TRBD2, each matching 5 bases. This CDR3 spans 12 amino acids. Trimming left V 6 bases short and J 7 bases short, with 13 bases between. From germline, CDR1 is ENHRY and CDR2 SYGVKD. CDR3 sequence (DNA): TGTGCCATCAGACTCGGGACCGGAGAGCAGTACTTC. Encoded protein: CAIRLGTGEQYF.

This clonotype has at least ten counts. The chain carries TRBV20-1 and TRBJ2-3, with TRBD2 as a possible D gene (6 bases). Germline CDR1 DFQATT, CDR2 SNEGSKA (reference sequence). Between the trimmed V and J ends, which lost 1 base and 6 bases, there was a span of 11 bases. CDR3 length: 13 residues. The CDR3 protein is CSARGEAPDTQYF. In DNA form, the CDR3 reads TGCAGTGCTAGAGGGGAGGCCCCGGATACGCAGTATTTT.

A word on this clonotype: This may be a read error: a much more frequent sequence differs by one nucleotide. This chain connects TRBV12-3 or TRBV12-4 to TRBJ2-7; 11 positions match TRBD2. V shed 6 bases, J shed 4 bases, and the junction held 5 bases outside the gene matches. The CDR3 has 14 residues. CDR3 bases: TGTGCCAGCAGACTTAGCGGGAGGGGGTACGAGCAGTACTTC. This translates into CASRLSGRGYEQYF.

The chain is built from TRBV7-2 and TRBJ2-7; weak D call: TRBD2 (5 bases). Trimming removed 5 bases at V and 4 bases at J, with 21 bases between. In germline, CDR1 is SGHTA, CDR2 FQGNSA. The CDR3 sequence is 16 residues long. CDR3 region: CASSPGLGAPGYEQYF. Written as DNA, the CDR3 is TGTGCCAGCAGCCCAGGACTGGGTGCCCCGGGTTACGAGCAGTACTTC.

This chain links TRBV20-1 with TRBJ1-2; D is uncertain. V was cut by 2 bases and J by 5 bases, with 12 bases left in between. CDR1 and CDR2 from the germline V gene are DFQATT and SNEGSKA (reference sequence). This CDR3 contains 13 residues. In nucleotides, the CDR3 is TGCAGTGCTAGAAGGGAGCGCGGGTATGGCTACACCTTC. As protein: CSARRERGYGYTF.

The V and J genes are TRBV29-1 and TRBJ2-3, with D tentatively TRBD1 or TRBD2 (5 bases each). This CDR3 is built from 13 residues. Germline loops: CDR1 SQVTM, CDR2 ANQGSEA. Trimming removed 8 bases at V and 5 bases at J, with 17 bases between. The CDR3 loop reads CSQSGDLQDTQYF. DNA for the CDR3: TGCAGCCAGTCCGGGGACCTACAAGATACGCAGTATTTT.